The source of this T cell receptor beta chain is a study of human T cells and chemical hapten exposure. Study-wide results and caveats: Alopecia affecting every donor means their immune response may not match healthy people's.

Individual cDNA molecules in this library carried unique molecular identifiers. In the authors' methods: There were a median of around 100,000 TCRs per sample, with a range from about 23,224 to 690,600. MiXCR was run by TCRdb on the RACE reads, yielding one entry per CDR3 protein. TCRdb, not the authors, supplied the V and J calls. Here the sample spans 89,000 or so distinct CDR3 sequences, around 7% being singletons. Ten or more counts support this clonotype. What it binds is unknown. Sample time point: patch test 2, 6 weeks after DPC sensitization. Treatment: therapeutic diphenylcyclopropenone sensitization with weekly scalp DPC. V was trimmed by 7 bases and J by 11 bases, leaving 27 bases between them. Germline V gene data show CDR1 as SGHNT and CDR2 as YYREEE (reference sequence). CDR3 size: 15 residues.

The sequencing here drew on whole blood, taken in connection with sensitization to the hapten diphenylcyclopropenone (DPC). The receptor was isolated from a young woman with alopecia areata. Some clones in this sample may be carry-over from other donors' samples. The gene calls are TRBV5-4 and TRBJ1-1; D might be TRBD1 (5 bases). For the CDR3, the DNA is TGTGCCAGCTCCCTCGCGGCAGGGTCAACCCAAGAGGCTTTCTTT. It codes for CASSLAAGSTQEAFF.